This T cell receptor beta chain was documented in a study of T cells in Graves' hyperthyroidism and ophthalmopathy. CDR3 length: 14 amino acids. Trimming removed 6 bases from V and 0 bases from J; junction bases left unmatched: 5. In germline, CDR1 is SGHDN, CDR2 FVKESK. Amplification of TCR beta CDR3 regions was performed using RNA transcripts as template. The primer set for the first-round RT-PCR of the TCR CDR3 was HTBI. TCRdb re-called the multiplex PCR reads with MiXCR, one entry per CDR3 protein. The sample lists roughly 740,000 distinct CDR3 sequences; about 15% were seen once. The genes are TRBV14 and TRBJ2-7; 7 bases line up with TRBD1. This TCR came from a man between 18 and 35 years old with Graves' hyperthyroidism. Sequencing used blood. In DNA, the CDR3 is TGTGCCAGCAGTGTAGGGACAGTCTCCTACGAGCAGTACTTC. This sequence encodes CASSVGTVSYEQYF.